What follows are 24 T cell receptor beta chains derived from one specimen sequenced in a study of blood T cell repertoires in COVID-19. Repertoires were generated with immunoSEQ multiplex PCR, while TCRdb's copy carries only in-frame clones and drops some. The table lists approximately 210,000 clones, 75% to 85% of them singletons. Sequencing used PBMCs or T cells enriched from blood (not recorded which). The receptors originated from a man between 25 and 39 years old with acute COVID-19.

The chain couples TRBV9 to TRBJ2-1, with 8 bases aligning to TRBD2. The CDR3 contains 16 residues. Germline V gene sequence: CDR1 SGDLS, CDR2 YYNGEE. V gave up 4 bases and J gave up 3 bases; unmatched junction bases: 9. The CDR3 sequence is CASSPTGRGVYNEQFF. The CDR3 DNA reads as TGTGCCAGCAGCCCCACTGGGCGGGGGGTCTACAATGAGCAGTTCTTC. Full variable domain (remainder filled in from reference TRBV9 and TRBJ2-1): DSGVTQTPKHLITATGQRVTLRCSPRSGDLSVYWYQQSLDQGLQFLIQYYNGEERAKGNILERFSAQQFPDLHSELNLSSLELGDSALYFCASSPTGRGVYNEQFFGPGTRLTVL.

The V and J genes are TRBV6-1 and TRBJ2-7; possible D gene TRBD2, 6 bases. The germline V gene encodes CDR1 MNHNS and CDR2 SASEGT. The V gene lost 3 bases and the J gene lost 3 bases, with 9 bases spanning the gap. The CDR3 loop spans 13 amino acids. CDR3 sequence (DNA): TGTGCCAGCAGTGAGGAGGACTACTACGAGCAGTACTTC. It is translated as CASSEEDYYEQYF.

This clone was recorded many times. The chain couples TRBV3-1 (or the pseudogene TRBV3-2) to TRBJ1-6, with D possibly being TRBD1 (5 bases). The V gene's germline CDR1 is LGHDT and CDR2 YNNKEL (reference sequence). CDR3 size: 15 residues. The V and J ends lost 4 bases and 3 bases respectively, with 10 bases between them. For the CDR3, the DNA is TGTGCCAGCAGCCCTCTAGACAGCTATAATTCACCCCTCCACTTT. Protein: CASSPLDSYNSPLHF.

The chain carries TRBV28 and TRBJ2-1; 12 positions match TRBD2. J lost 8 bases, V lost 4 bases, and 6 bases had no gene match. The CDR3 has 15 amino acids. CDR1 is MDHEN, CDR2 SYDVKM, per germline. CDR3 region: CASSSMTSGGDEQFF. CDR3 DNA: TGTGCCAGCAGTTCCATGACTAGCGGGGGTGATGAGCAGTTCTTC.

The sample holds a few counts of this clone. This chain connects TRBV18 to TRBJ1-1; 7 nucleotides match TRBD1. The CDR3 loop spans 15 amino acids. Germline loops: CDR1 KGHSH, CDR2 LQKENI. V lost 2 bases to trimming and J lost 8 bases; unmatched junction nucleotides: 11. The CDR3 region has the DNA TGTGCCAGCTCACCATCGATAACAGGGGCAATGGAAGCTTTCTTT. It specifies CASSPSITGAMEAFF.

In DNA form, the CDR3 reads TGTGCCAGCAGCCGTGTAAGGGGAAAACTGTTTTTT. It specifies CASSRVRGKLFF. This sequence joins TRBV12-3 or TRBV12-4 and TRBJ1-4; a possible D gene is TRBD1 (5 bases). V lost 6 bases and J 10 bases, leaving 12 bases between the germline ends. There are 12 residues in the CDR3.

The chain's CDR3 is CSVQQGRTEAFF. The CDR3 bases are TGCAGCGTCCAACAGGGCCGGACTGAAGCTTTCTTT. The V gene is TRBV29-1, the J gene TRBJ1-1, with D possibly being TRBD1 (6 bases). There are 12 residues in the CDR3. Looked up from germline, CDR1 is SQVTM and CDR2 is ANQGSEA. The V end was cut by 6 bases, the J end by 5 bases, with 13 bases between.

The chain is built from TRBV27 and TRBJ1-1; D gene ambiguous. Trimming removed 5 bases at V and 10 bases at J, with 14 bases between. Germline V gene lookup returns CDR1 MNHEY and CDR2 SMNVEV (reference sequence). The CDR3 runs to 12 residues. The CDR3 bases are TGTGCCAGCAGTAACCTCGGGAGAGGAGCTTTCTTT. Amino acids: CASSNLGRGAFF.

The rearrangement joins TRBV3-1 (or the pseudogene TRBV3-2) to TRBJ2-2; tentative D call: TRBD2 (7 bases). The CDR3 is made up of 16 amino acids. The germline gives CDR1 LGHDT, CDR2 YNNKEL (reference sequence). Deletions cut 3 bases from V and 4 bases from J, with 15 bases between. DNA of the CDR3: TGTGCCAGCAGCCATAACGCGGGGGCGGGCACCGGGGAGCTGTTTTTT. Protein sequence: CASSHNAGAGTGELFF.

The CDR3 reads CASSYFDEQFF. In DNA form, the CDR3 reads TGTGCCAGCAGTTACTTCGATGAGCAGTTCTTC. The genes are TRBV6-5 and TRBJ2-1; D remains unclear. V was clipped by 1 base and J by 8 bases, with 3 bases between them. The CDR3 runs 11 residues. Germline CDR1 is MNHEY and CDR2 is SVGAGI.

The chain employs TRBV28 and TRBJ2-7, with D uncertain. The CDR3 runs 12 residues. Trimming removed 2 bases at V and 2 bases at J, with 4 bases between. Looked up from germline, CDR1 is MDHEN and CDR2 is SYDVKM. CDR3 sequence (DNA): TGTGCCAGCAGTTTAAGAGCCTACGAGCAGTACTTC. This translates into CASSLRAYEQYF.

The rearrangement joins TRBV28 to TRBJ2-7; D remains ambiguous. Germline CDR1 is MDHEN and CDR2 is SYDVKM. The length of the CDR3 is 13 residues. V lost 2 bases to trimming and J lost 0 bases, with 5 bases between them. The CDR3 reads CASSLVSSYEQYF. CDR3 DNA sequence: TGTGCCAGCAGTTTAGTGAGCTCCTACGAGCAGTACTTC.

The V and J genes are TRBV15 and TRBJ1-3; D may be TRBD1 (6 bases). The V gene's germline CDR1 is LNHNV and CDR2 YYDKDF (reference sequence). Between the trimmed V and J ends, which lost 7 bases and 0 bases, there was a span of 13 bases. There are 15 residues in the CDR3. As DNA, the CDR3 is TGTGCCACCACGGGGGGCGCGCACTCTGGAAACACCATATATTTT. Protein: CATTGGAHSGNTIYF.

This clone was counted only a few times. V usage is TRBV19 and J usage is TRBJ2-7; maybe TRBD1 (5 bases). Germline V gives CDR1 LNHDA, CDR2 SQIVND (reference sequence). V was cut by 3 bases and J by 2 bases, with 8 bases left in between. CDR3 length equals 13 residues. The CDR3 DNA is TGTGCCAGTAGTATCGCCAGGGCCTACGAGCAGTACTTC. It is translated as CASSIARAYEQYF.

The rearrangement joins TRBV5-4 to TRBJ2-2; D is unclear. The CDR3 sequence is 13 residues long. V was clipped by 0 bases and J by 9 bases, with 9 bases between them. Germline V gives CDR1 SGHNT, CDR2 YYREEE (reference sequence). CDR3 DNA sequence: TGTGCCAGCAGCTTGGATGGGCCCCGGGAGCTGTTTTTT. This translates into CASSLDGPRELFF.

J is TRBJ2-1 and V is TRBV5-1; TRBD2 aligns across 9 bases. CDR1 and CDR2 from the germline V gene are SGHRS and YFSETQ. Losses at the gene ends were 4 bases for V and 8 bases for J; bases not matched to a gene: 4. This CDR3 has 13 amino acids. CDR3: CASSLGGGDEQFF. CDR3 bases: TGCGCCAGCAGCCTGGGCGGGGGGGATGAGCAGTTCTTC.

This chain links TRBV5-5 with TRBJ2-5; 11 bases are a match to TRBD2. CDR1 SGHKS and CDR2 YYEKEE come from the germline V gene (reference sequence). V was clipped by 4 bases and J by 4 bases; unmatched bases: 3. The CDR3 runs 14 residues. DNA of the CDR3: TGTGCCAGCAGCCCCGGGACTAGCGGAGAGACCCAGTACTTC. Translating gives CASSPGTSGETQYF.

The chain carries TRBV5-4 and TRBJ1-6; tentatively, D is TRBD1 (6 bases). This CDR3 is built from 15 residues. Germline CDR1 SGHNT, CDR2 YYREEE (reference sequence). Trimming took off 4 bases at V and 8 bases at J, with 16 bases between the two ends. The CDR3: CASSKQGAVDSPLHF. CDR3 nucleotides: TGTGCCAGCAGCAAACAGGGTGCGGTGGATTCACCCCTCCACTTT.

This clone was picked up a small number of times. The gene calls are TRBV24-1 and TRBJ2-3; 7 positions agree with TRBD1. V lost 5 bases to trimming and J lost 9 bases; unmatched junction nucleotides: 4. Germline V gene data show CDR1 as KGHDR and CDR2 as SFDVKD. The length of the CDR3 is 12 residues. CDR3 sequence (DNA): TGTGCCACCAGTGTCGCGACAGGGACGCAGTATTTT. Translating it yields CATSVATGTQYF.

The rearrangement links TRBV9 to TRBJ1-1, with D possibly being TRBD1 (5 bases). The CDR3 is 12 amino acids. V gave up 5 bases and J gave up 1 base, with 6 bases separating them. CDR1 SGDLS and CDR2 YYNGEE come from the germline V gene. The CDR3 here is CASSGANTEAFF. In DNA form, the CDR3 reads TGTGCCAGCAGTGGGGCGAACACTGAAGCTTTCTTT. Full variable domain (rest looked up from reference TRBV9 and TRBJ1-1): DSGVTQTPKHLITATGQRVTLRCSPRSGDLSVYWYQQSLDQGLQFLIQYYNGEERAKGNILERFSAQQFPDLHSELNLSSLELGDSALYFCASSGANTEAFFGQGTRLTVV.

This clone came up once. The chain employs TRBV28 and TRBJ1-5; no clear D. V lost 3 bases and J 6 bases, leaving 12 bases between the germline ends. CDR1 is MDHEN, CDR2 SYDVKM, per germline. CDR3 length: 14 amino acids. The CDR3 sequence is CASSFALPGQPQHF. The CDR3 region has the DNA TGTGCCAGCAGTTTTGCCCTACCGGGTCAGCCCCAGCATTTT.

This sequence joins TRBV12-5 and TRBJ1-5, with 8 bases fitting TRBD1. This CDR3 has 14 amino acids. With 6 bases clipped from V and 6 bases from J, the junction kept 7 bases outside the gene matches. Germline CDR1 LGHNT, CDR2 FRNRAP. CDR3 residues: CASGSTGVRQPQHF. As DNA, the CDR3 is TGTGCTAGTGGCTCGACAGGGGTTCGTCAGCCCCAGCATTTT.

This chain joins TRBV5-4 and TRBJ2-7; TRBD2 might be the D (5 bases). The V gene's germline CDR1 is SGHNT and CDR2 YYREEE (reference sequence). The V and J ends lost 1 base and 2 bases respectively, with 10 bases between them. The CDR3 runs to 14 residues. CDR3 residues: CASSLSGYPYEQYF. Here the CDR3 DNA reads TGTGCCAGCAGCTTGTCGGGGTACCCCTACGAGCAGTACTTC.

The rearrangement uses TRBV2 and TRBJ1-6; 8 bases match TRBD1. Germline trimming cut 4 bases from V and 10 bases from J; bases unmatched to any gene: 6. This CDR3 is built from 14 residues. Germline CDR1 and CDR2: SNHLY and FYNNEI. The CDR3, as DNA: TGTGCCAGCAGTGTGACAGGGGCGGGGTCACCCCTCCACTTT. Translating gives CASSVTGAGSPLHF.